This T cell receptor (beta chain) appears in the sequencing data of a study of CD8 T cells in Susac syndrome. The CDR3 is 12 amino acids. Germline CDR1 is GTSNPN and CDR2 is SVGIG (reference sequence). The germline V and J ends were trimmed by 4 bases and 0 bases, with 6 bases remaining between them. In blood CD8+ and CD4+ T cells, TCR beta underwent sequencing. With random hexamers, reverse transcription was performed on about 0.45 to 1 ug of RNA. The amplification used immunoSEQ multiplex PCR on TCR beta CDR3; it spanned 54 Vbeta and 13 Jbeta. MiXCR was run by TCRdb on the immunoSEQ multiplex PCR reads, yielding one entry per CDR3 protein. The table shows under 150,000 distinct CDR3 sequences, with just under 95% occurring only once.

This TCR came from a human donor with Susac syndrome. The source material was CD4+ T cells from PBMCs. This rearrangement joins TRBV30 to TRBJ2-5; the D gene is possibly TRBD2 (5 bases). The CDR3 sequence: CAWMDYQETQYF. The CDR3 DNA reads TGTGCCTGGATGGACTACCAAGAGACCCAGTACTTC.